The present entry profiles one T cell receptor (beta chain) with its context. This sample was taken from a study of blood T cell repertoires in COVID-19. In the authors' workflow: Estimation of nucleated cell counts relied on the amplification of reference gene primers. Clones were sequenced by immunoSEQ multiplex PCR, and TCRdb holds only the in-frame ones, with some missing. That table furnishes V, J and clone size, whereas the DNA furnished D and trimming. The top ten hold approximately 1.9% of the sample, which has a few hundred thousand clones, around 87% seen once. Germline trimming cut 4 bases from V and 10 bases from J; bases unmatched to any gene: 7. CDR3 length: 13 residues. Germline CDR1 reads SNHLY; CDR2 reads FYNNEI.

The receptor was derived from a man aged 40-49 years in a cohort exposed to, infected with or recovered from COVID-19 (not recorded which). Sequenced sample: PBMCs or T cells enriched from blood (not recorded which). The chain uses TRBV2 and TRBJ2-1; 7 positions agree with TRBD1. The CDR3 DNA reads TGTGCCAGCAGTGTGCAAATGACAGGGGAGCAGTTCTTC. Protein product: CASSVQMTGEQFF.